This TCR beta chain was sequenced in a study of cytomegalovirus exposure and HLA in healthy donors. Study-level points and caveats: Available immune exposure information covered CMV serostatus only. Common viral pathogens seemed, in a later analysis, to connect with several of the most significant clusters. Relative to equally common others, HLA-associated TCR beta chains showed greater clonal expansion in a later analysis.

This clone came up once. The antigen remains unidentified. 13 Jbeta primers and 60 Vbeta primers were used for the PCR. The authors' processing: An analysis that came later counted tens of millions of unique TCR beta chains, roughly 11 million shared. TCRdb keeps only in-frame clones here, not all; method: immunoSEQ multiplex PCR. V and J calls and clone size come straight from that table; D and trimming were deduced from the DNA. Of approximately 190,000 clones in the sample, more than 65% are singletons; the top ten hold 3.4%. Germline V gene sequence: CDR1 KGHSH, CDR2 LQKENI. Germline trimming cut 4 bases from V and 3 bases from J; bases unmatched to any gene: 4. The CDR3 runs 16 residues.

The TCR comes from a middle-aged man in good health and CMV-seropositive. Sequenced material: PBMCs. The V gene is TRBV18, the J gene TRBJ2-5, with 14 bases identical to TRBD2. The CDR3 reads CASSLRTSGGKETQYF. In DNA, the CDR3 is TGTGCCAGCTCACTCCGGACTAGCGGGGGGAAAGAGACCCAGTACTTC.